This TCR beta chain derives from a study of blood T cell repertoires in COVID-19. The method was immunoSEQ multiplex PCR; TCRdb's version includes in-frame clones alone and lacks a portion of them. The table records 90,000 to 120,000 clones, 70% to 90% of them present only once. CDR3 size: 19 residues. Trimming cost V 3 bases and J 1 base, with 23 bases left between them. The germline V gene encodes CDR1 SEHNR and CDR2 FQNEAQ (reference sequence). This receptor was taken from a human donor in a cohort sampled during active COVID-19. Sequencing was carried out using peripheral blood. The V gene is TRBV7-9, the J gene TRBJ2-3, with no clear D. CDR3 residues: CASSFPKPGSNLGTDTQYF. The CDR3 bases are TGTGCCAGCAGCTTCCCCAAACCCGGGTCCAATTTGGGCACAGATACGCAGTATTTT.